This T cell receptor (beta chain) appears in the sequencing data of a study of PD-L1 blockade in urothelial cancer. Background on the study: Blood was tested 3 weeks (second dose) and 6 weeks into treatment. Findings of the study overall: Patients with below-median pretreatment blood clonality survived longer. Patients with durable benefit had greater blood expansion of tumor-associated TCR clones 3 weeks into treatment.

The repertoire was sequenced with immunoSEQ multiplex PCR; TCRdb's copy has only in-frame clones and lacks some. Altogether around 130,000 clones are present, approximately 84% being singletons, with the ten largest covering about 2.9%. Details on this clone: The antigen is not known.

Time point specified: pretreatment peripheral blood. Patients' urothelial carcinoma was locally advanced or metastatic. The CDR3 runs to 14 residues. CDR1 and CDR2 from the germline V gene are GTSNPN and SVGIG (reference sequence). Trimming removed 5 bases from V and 0 bases from J, with 11 bases in between. Specimen: PBMCs, collected around atezolizumab (anti-PD-L1) treatment. The receptor's source is a man aged 45-65 years with urothelial cancer. The J gene is TRBJ2-1, the V gene TRBV30, with D maybe TRBD2 (6 bases). The CDR3 coding sequence is TGTGCCTGGGGGCGGGAACACTCCTACAATGAGCAGTTCTTC. Its translation is CAWGREHSYNEQFF.